The 28 T cell receptor beta chains given below trace back to one sample, sequenced in a study of T cells in Graves' hyperthyroidism and ophthalmopathy. Amplified regions were TCR beta CDR3 sequences from RNA transcripts. A first-round RT-PCR of the TCR CDR3 used the HTBI primer set. TCRdb re-called the multiplex PCR reads with MiXCR, one entry per CDR3 protein. Here the sample spans roughly 600,000 distinct CDR3 sequences, 14% being singletons. Sequences were obtained from blood. The source of these receptors is a woman aged 45-59 years with Graves' ophthalmopathy.

This clonotype was seen at least ten times. This chain joins TRBV18 and TRBJ2-1; D gene uncertain. The V gene lost 0 bases and the J gene lost 0 bases, with 6 bases spanning the gap. The CDR3 has 15 residues. CDR1 is KGHSH, CDR2 LQKENI, per germline. This CDR3 is CASSPPSSSYNEQFF. CDR3 coding DNA: TGTGCCAGCTCACCACCTAGTAGCTCCTACAATGAGCAGTTCTTC.

The chain uses TRBV27 and TRBJ2-6; D is undetermined. CDR3 size: 13 residues. Trimming shortened V by 6 bases and J by 8 bases, and 11 bases separated the two germline ends. Germline lookup yields CDR1 MNHEY and CDR2 SMNVEV (reference sequence). CDR3 in amino acids: CASSQGMPNVLTF. DNA for the CDR3: TGTGCCAGCAGCCAAGGTATGCCCAACGTCCTGACTTTC.

This chain uses TRBV15 with TRBJ2-2; 7 positions match TRBD2. Trimming removed 3 bases from V and 0 bases from J; junction bases left unmatched: 7. Germline lookup yields CDR1 LNHNV and CDR2 YYDKDF (reference sequence). This CDR3 has 17 amino acids. DNA of the CDR3: TGTGCCACCAGCAGGAACCCCGGGACTACGAACACCGGGGAGCTGTTTTTT. This sequence encodes CATSRNPGTTNTGELFF. Supplemented by reference TRBV15 and TRBJ2-2, the full variable domain reads DAMVIQNPRYQVTQFGKPVTLSCSQTLNHNVMYWYQQKSSQAPKLLFHYYDKDFNNEADTPDNFQSRRPNTSFCFLDIRSPGLGDTAMYLCATSRNPGTTNTGELFFGEGSRLTVL.

This clonotype was found many times. The chain employs TRBV29-1 and TRBJ2-7; 8 bases are a match to TRBD2. Germline CDR1 and CDR2: SQVTM and ANQGSEA. V lost 2 bases, J lost 5 bases, and 14 bases stayed unmatched. CDR3 length equals 16 residues. Here the CDR3 DNA reads TGCAGCGTTGAACGCGGGGGGTTGGGGGTGGGTAACGAGCAGTACTTC. Protein sequence: CSVERGGLGVGNEQYF.

This clonotype was seen ten or more times. CDR3 protein: CSARVGSLLDTQYF. For the CDR3, the DNA is TGCAGTGCTAGAGTCGGGAGCTTGCTGGATACGCAGTATTTT. The chain employs TRBV20-1 and TRBJ2-3, with D possibly being TRBD2 (6 bases). CDR1 and CDR2 (germline): DFQATT, SNEGSKA (reference sequence). The CDR3 consists of 14 residues. V lost 1 base and J lost 6, with 14 bases in between.

V gene TRBV20-1 combines with J gene TRBJ2-3; unclear D gene. The V and J ends lost 6 bases and 5 bases respectively, with 6 bases between them. CDR1 and CDR2 (germline): DFQATT, SNEGSKA (reference sequence). This CDR3 has 10 amino acids. In nucleotides, the CDR3 is TGCAGTGCCGCACAAGATACGCAGTATTTT. Its protein product is CSAAQDTQYF.

This clonotype came up many times. At one of its ends the junction is not consistent with the germline gene, which may arise from a read error. CDR3 nucleotides: TGCAGCGTCGAAGCGGCGCGTGGCTCCTACAATGAGCAGTTCTTC. Amino acids: CSVEAARGSYNEQFF. The gene calls are TRBV29-1 and TRBJ2-1; D possibly corresponds to TRBD2 (5 bases). This CDR3 has 15 amino acids. The germline V gene encodes CDR1 SQVTM and CDR2 ANQGSEA.

This clonotype was seen only a few times. The V gene is TRBV5-6, the J gene TRBJ1-1; no clear D gene. Trimming left V 2 bases short and J 6 bases short, with 5 bases between. Germline assignment: CDR1 SGHDT and CDR2 YYEEEE. The length of the CDR3 is 11 residues. CDR3 region: CASSFLAEAFF. CDR3 coding DNA: TGTGCCAGCAGCTTCCTAGCTGAAGCTTTCTTT.

V and J are TRBV6-1 and TRBJ1-5; 10 nucleotides align to TRBD1. The junction had 5 bases not matched to a gene; V was cut back by 6 bases and J by 6 bases. Germline CDR1 and CDR2: MNHNS and SASEGT. The CDR3 totals 14 residues. The CDR3 protein is CASRKDRGFQPQHF. As DNA, the CDR3 is TGTGCCAGCAGAAAGGACAGGGGGTTTCAGCCCCAGCATTTT.

The sample holds many counts of this clonotype. The CDR3 loop reads CASSQGGQLQETQYF. The DNA for the CDR3 is TGCGCCAGCAGCCAAGGGGGACAGTTACAAGAGACCCAGTACTTC. The rearrangement links TRBV4-3 to TRBJ2-5; the match to TRBD1 covers 7 bases. The V and J ends lost 1 base and 2 bases, in that order; junction bases with no gene match: 4. Germline assignment: CDR1 LGHNA and CDR2 YSLEER. This CDR3 spans 15 amino acids.

This chain connects TRBV7-2 to TRBJ2-5; 12 nucleotides match TRBD2. The J segment lost 5 bases and the V segment lost 4 bases, leaving 11 bases of the junction unmatched. From germline, CDR1 is SGHTA and CDR2 FQGNSA. The CDR3 covers 17 residues. The CDR3 DNA follows: TGTGCCAGCAGCTCAGATCGGACTAGCGGGATTGTGGAGACCCAGTACTTC. Protein product: CASSSDRTSGIVETQYF.

Ten or more counts support this clonotype. V gene TRBV18 combines with J gene TRBJ2-7; no definite D call. CDR3 length: 14 amino acids. Trimming removed 3 bases from V and 5 bases from J, with 14 bases in between. CDR1 KGHSH and CDR2 LQKENI come from the germline V gene. CDR3 loop: CASSPSILPDEQYF. In DNA, the CDR3 is TGTGCCAGCTCACCCTCAATACTCCCTGACGAGCAGTACTTC.

This clonotype occurred many times. V gene TRBV30 combines with J gene TRBJ1-1; a possible D gene is TRBD1 (5 bases). The germline V gene has CDR1 GTSNPN and CDR2 SVGIG (reference sequence). The V gene lost 3 bases and the J gene lost 3 bases, with 14 bases spanning the gap. CDR3 length: 14 residues. The CDR3 spells CAWRGGVADTEAFF. For the CDR3, the DNA is TGTGCCTGGAGGGGAGGGGTAGCGGACACTGAAGCTTTCTTT. The whole variable domain, filled in from reference TRBV30 and TRBJ1-1, reads SQTIHQWPATLVQPVGSPLSLECTVEGTSNPNLYWYRQAAGRGLQLLFYSVGIGQISSEVPQNLSASRPQDRQFILSSKKLLLSDSGFYLCAWRGGVADTEAFFGQGTRLTVV.

This clonotype was seen many times. The chain is built from TRBV7-9 and TRBJ2-7; D is unresolved. This CDR3 is built from 13 residues. The V end was cut by 1 base, the J end by 7 bases, with 11 bases between. Germline loops: CDR1 SEHNR, CDR2 FQNEAQ (reference sequence). For the CDR3, the DNA is TGTGCCAGCAGCTTAGACAGATTTGGAGAGCAGTACTTC. This encodes CASSLDRFGEQYF.

The V and J genes are TRBV11-3 and TRBJ2-5; TRBD2 matches 7 bases. V shed 5 bases, J shed 3 bases, and the junction held 12 bases outside the gene matches. CDR1 and CDR2 from the germline V gene are SGHNT and YENEEA. CDR3 size: 16 residues. The CDR3 spells CASSITPLSGKETQYF. The CDR3 DNA reads as TGTGCCAGCAGCATAACCCCCTTAAGCGGGAAAGAGACCCAGTACTTC.

Ten or more counts support this clonotype. V is TRBV12-3 or TRBV12-4 and J is TRBJ2-1; D gene unclear. V dropped 6 bases and J dropped 0 bases, with 15 bases sitting between them. This CDR3 spans 16 amino acids. The CDR3 region has the DNA TGTGCCAGCAGCCCTCAGTCACCCAGCTCCTACAATGAGCAGTTCTTC. Its translation: CASSPQSPSSYNEQFF.

As for this clonotype: Since a much larger clone is just one base distant, this may be a read error. The V call is TRBV12-3 or TRBV12-4, the J call TRBJ1-1; D gene unclear. V was trimmed by 6 bases and J by 8 bases, leaving 13 bases between them. The CDR3 totals 12 residues. The CDR3 DNA reads as TGTGCCAGCAGGACTGGACTCGGAGAAGCTTTCTTT. Amino acids: CASRTGLGEAFF.

Ten or more counts support this clonotype. The chain has TRBV12-3 or TRBV12-4 and TRBJ2-3, with 13 positions matching TRBD2. The CDR3 has 18 amino acids. V was pared by 2 bases and J by 0 bases, with 5 bases of the junction left unmatched. As DNA, the CDR3 is TGTGCCAGCAGTTTAAGTGGGACTAGCGGGACTAGCACAGATACGCAGTATTTT. Translating gives CASSLSGTSGTSTDTQYF.

This clonotype was counted a few times. The rearrangement joins TRBV27 to TRBJ1-5; tentatively, D is TRBD1 (5 bases). The CDR3 sequence is 13 residues long. CDR1 and CDR2 from the germline V gene are MNHEY and SMNVEV (reference sequence). Trimming cost V 8 bases and J 2 bases, with 10 bases left between them. The CDR3 bases are TGTGCCAGCCGGGGGTCCCGCAATCAGCCCCAGCATTTT. Its protein is CASRGSRNQPQHF.

J is TRBJ2-1 and V is TRBV6-5; 8 bases match TRBD2. From germline, CDR1 is MNHEY and CDR2 SVGAGI. Germline trimming cut 2 bases from V and 5 bases from J; bases unmatched to any gene: 2. The CDR3 loop spans 14 amino acids. CDR3: CASSYDGRDNEQFF. CDR3 sequence (DNA): TGTGCCAGCAGTTACGACGGGAGGGACAATGAGCAGTTCTTC.

This clonotype has just a few counts. The V and J genes are TRBV2 and TRBJ1-1; no firm D call. Germline CDR1 and CDR2: SNHLY and FYNNEI. V dropped 8 bases and J dropped 6 bases, with 19 bases sitting between them. CDR3 length: 14 amino acids. The CDR3 region is CASGKTRSRAEAFF. The CDR3 DNA follows: TGTGCCAGCGGGAAAACCCGTTCTCGGGCTGAAGCTTTCTTT.

This clonotype was counted a few times. This sequence joins TRBV19 and TRBJ2-5, with 9 nucleotides matching TRBD1. Per the germline V gene, CDR1 is LNHDA and CDR2 is SQIVND (reference sequence). The CDR3 extends over 15 amino acids. The junction had 8 bases not matched to a gene; V was cut back by 5 bases and J by 4 bases. Here the CDR3 reads CASSGTGLVRETQYF. The DNA of the CDR3 is TGTGCCAGTAGTGGGACAGGGCTGGTAAGAGAGACCCAGTACTTC.

This clonotype was seen many times. The chain links TRBV11-3 to TRBJ2-6; 11 bases fit TRBD2. The CDR3 totals 19 residues. V lost 0 bases and J lost 4; bases outside the gene matches: 8. Germline loops: CDR1 SGHNT, CDR2 YENEEA. DNA of the CDR3: TGTGCCAGCAGCTTAGACTTGAGACTAGCGGGATCCGGGGCCAACGTCCTGACTTTC. The encoded protein is CASSLDLRLAGSGANVLTF.

This clonotype was picked up a small number of times. The gene calls are TRBV5-4 and TRBJ2-1; D is uncertain. CDR1 is SGHNT, CDR2 YYREEE, per germline (reference sequence). This CDR3 has 13 residues. Trimming stripped 0 bases from V and 6 bases from J, with 7 bases between. CDR3 in DNA: TGTGCCAGCAGCTTGGTGGGGTCCAATGAGCAGTTCTTC. Its protein product is CASSLVGSNEQFF.

This clonotype has only a few counts. The chain employs TRBV6-2 or TRBV6-3 and TRBJ2-1, with 7 bases lining up with TRBD1. V lost 6 bases and J lost 4; bases outside the gene matches: 9. There are 15 residues in the CDR3. The germline V gene encodes CDR1 MNHEY and CDR2 SVGEGT. The DNA of the CDR3 is TGTGCCAGCAGCGAAGGGGGCCCCCTTTACAATGAGCAGTTCTTC. It yields the protein CASSEGGPLYNEQFF.

This clonotype was seen ten or more times. The V and J genes are TRBV5-1 and TRBJ2-2; D is possibly TRBD1 (6 bases). Trimming took 1 base from V and 3 from J, leaving 7 bases between them. The CDR3 is 14 residues long. CDR1 and CDR2 (germline): SGHRS, YFSETQ. The CDR3 region is CASSLRTDTGELFF. The CDR3 DNA reads as TGCGCCAGCAGCTTGCGGACAGACACCGGGGAGCTGTTTTTT.

In this sample, this clonotype turned up many times. The chain has TRBV12-3 or TRBV12-4 and TRBJ1-1, with 8 nucleotides matching TRBD1. The V gene end was trimmed by 7 bases and the J gene end by 2 bases; junction bases not matched to a gene: 9. The CDR3 contains 15 residues. This CDR3 reads CASTLRGQVNTEAFF. CDR3 nucleotides: TGTGCCAGCACCCTCAGGGGACAGGTAAACACTGAAGCTTTCTTT.

The chain is built from TRBV7-3 and TRBJ2-7; D call uncertain. Per germline, CDR1 SGHTA and CDR2 FQGTGA. The CDR3 has 13 amino acids. The V end lost 4 bases, the J end lost 6 bases, and 13 bases lay between the germline ends. The CDR3 nucleotides read TGTGCCAGCAGCTCCACAACTGTAAGCGAGCAGTACTTC. Encoded protein: CASSSTTVSEQYF. Filled out from reference TRBV7-3 and TRBJ2-7, the complete variable domain reads GAGVSQTPSNKVTEKGKYVELRCDPISGHTALYWYRQSLGQGPEFLIYFQGTGAADDSGLPNDRFFAVRPEGSVSTLKIQRTERGDSAVYLCASSSTTVSEQYFGPGTRLTVT.